This T cell receptor (beta chain) appears in the sequencing data of a study of beta chain features in type 1 diabetes (dated by TCRdb to 2016 to 2018). In the study overall: Mean age, gender distribution, total cell number and subset yield did not differ between patients and healthy donors. A total of some 100,000,000 sorted cells were examined across all samples, and the number of cells per subset was strongly correlated with RNA yield. In the study, TCRB repertoires of sorted circulating CD4+ T cell subsets from recently diagnosed type 1 diabetes patients were compared with those of matched healthy donors. Regulatory and stem cell-like memory subsets were isolated from only 8 patients and about 8 healthy donors, whereas naive and central memory subsets came from all 28 donors.

The entire amount of isolated RNA was reverse transcribed using the High Capacity cDNA Reverse Transcription Kit, so the sequenced TCRB transcripts were expressed ones. Deep immunoSEQ sequencing was performed on naive, central memory and regulatory T cell samples, with an average of about 3.6 million total reads per sample. Sorted cells were lysed in RLT buffer and RNA was extracted with DNase-treated RNeasy Micro or Mini kits, depending on cell number. Each cell subset was processed on its own to prevent cross-contamination, while patient and healthy donor samples were processed together. The immunoSEQ multiplex PCR was used to amplify TCRB sequences from cDNA, yielding 87-bp fragments that span the CDR3 region. Amplicons were sequenced on the Illumina HiSeq platform. The authors' pipeline ran thus. Synthetic template baselines were used to correct PCR bias computationally, reads within Hamming distance 2 were collapsed, and singletons that could not be merged were discarded. By aligning reads against IMGT, V, D and J genes, CDR3 length, and insertions or deletions at six rearrangement sites were assigned. Within each subset, clonotype counts were normalized to sorted cell number, and only after that were true diversity and Gini coefficients computed with the tcR R package. The overlap coefficient, calculated on TCRB nucleotide sequences, was used to quantify repertoire sharing. Out-of-frame TCRB sequences from naive cells were analyzed to stand in for the pre-selection repertoire. TCRdb obtained this table from immuneACCESS and retained in-frame rearrangements with V and J assigned. These tables miss some clones; where compared with another copy, unresolved V genes account for less than half of the shortfall, and the remainder is unexplained. V, J and clone size derive from that table, while D and trimming were established from the DNA sequence. Recorded for this sample are under 850,000 clones; 13% of them occurred a single time. The ten largest clones represent less than 0.025% of the sample.

A single peripheral blood draw of around 120 mL on average was collected from each donor into heparinised tubes. Using a panel that included CD45RO, CCR7, CD25, CD127, CD95 and CD27, naive, central memory, regulatory and stem cell-like memory CD4+ T cells were sorted on a BD FACSAria II. All sorted populations exceeded 98% purity. PBMCs were isolated right away by Lymphoprep density gradient centrifugation and were stained directly, without culture. To minimize batch effects, samples were stained and sorted in pairs, one healthy donor with one patient per experiment. This clone turned up a few times. It has no known antigen specificity. The record has no base qualities; no much larger clone is one base away. Study-wide conclusions, independent of this receptor: Because the HLA sub-analyses included only small numbers of individuals, any influence of HLA type on TCRB rearrangement was left unresolved. The naive, central memory and regulatory TCRB repertoires appeared to resemble one another more closely among patients than among healthy donors. PCR might favor shorter templates, but patient and control samples were amplified and corrected together, so any skew would affect both groups equally. In all four CD4+ subsets, TCRB CDR3 length was moderately but significantly shorter in type 1 diabetes patients. Sequencing cDNA rather than genomic DNA could over-represent highly expressing activated cells, although activation and CD3 levels did not differ between groups. At VDJ recombination sites, type 1 diabetes patients had fewer insertions and more deleted nucleotides, which implies abnormalities in thymic rearrangement.

The specimen was naive CD4+ T cells from blood. Sample cell subset or site, as interpreted from the label and publication: true naive CD4+ T cells. The source of this sequence is a man between 18 and 29 years old with type 1 diabetes.

CDR3 loop: CASSTPFNSPLHF. In nucleotides, the sequence is TGTGCCAGCAGCACCCCCTTTAATTCACCCCTCCACTTT. The rearrangement joined TRBV7-9 to TRBJ1-6, with an unclear D gene assignment. V is reduced by 5 bases and J by 6 bases, leaving a spacing of 8 bases between them. The germline V gene (reference sequence) yields SEHNR for CDR1 and FQNEAQ for CDR2. The CDR3 holds 13 amino acids from the cysteine to the phenylalanine. Of the read, only the CDR3 DNA is kept; its 39 bases are in frame from base 1.